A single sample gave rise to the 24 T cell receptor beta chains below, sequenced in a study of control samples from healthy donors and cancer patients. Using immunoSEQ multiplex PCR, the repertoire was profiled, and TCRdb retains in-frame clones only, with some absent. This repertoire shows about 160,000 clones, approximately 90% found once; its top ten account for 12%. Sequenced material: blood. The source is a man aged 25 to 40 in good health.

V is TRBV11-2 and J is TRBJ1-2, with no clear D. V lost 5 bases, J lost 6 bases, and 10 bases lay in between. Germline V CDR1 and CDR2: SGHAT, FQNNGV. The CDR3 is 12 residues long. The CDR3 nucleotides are TGTGCCAGCAGCAGGACCGCGGATGGCTACACCTTC. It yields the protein CASSRTADGYTF. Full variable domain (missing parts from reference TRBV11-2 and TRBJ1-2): EAGVAQSPRYKIIEKRQSVAFWCNPISGHATLYWYQQILGQGPKLLIQFQNNGVVDDSQLPKDRFSAERLKGVDSTLKIQPAKLEDSAVYLCASSRTADGYTFGSGTRLTVV.

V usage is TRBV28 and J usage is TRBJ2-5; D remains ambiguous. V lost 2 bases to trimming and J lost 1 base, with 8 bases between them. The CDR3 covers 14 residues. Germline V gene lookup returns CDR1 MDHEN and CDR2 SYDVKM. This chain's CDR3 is CASSLTPPQETQYF. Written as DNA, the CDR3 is TGTGCCAGCAGTTTAACGCCTCCCCAAGAGACCCAGTACTTC.

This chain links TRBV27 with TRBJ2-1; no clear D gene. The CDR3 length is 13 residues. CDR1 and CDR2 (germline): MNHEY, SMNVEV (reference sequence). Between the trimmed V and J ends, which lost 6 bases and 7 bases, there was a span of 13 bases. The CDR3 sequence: CASSKPTSNEQFF. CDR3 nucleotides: TGTGCCAGCAGCAAGCCCACGTCAAATGAGCAGTTCTTC.

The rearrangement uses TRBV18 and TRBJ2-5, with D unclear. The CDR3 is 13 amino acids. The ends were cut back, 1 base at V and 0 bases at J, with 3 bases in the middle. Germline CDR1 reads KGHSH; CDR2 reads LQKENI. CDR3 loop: CASSPQNQETQYF. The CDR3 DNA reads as TGTGCCAGCTCACCACAGAACCAAGAGACCCAGTACTTC.

CDR3 loop: CASRPGLEGWAEQFF. Written as DNA, the CDR3 is TGTGCCAGTAGGCCGGGACTAGAGGGATGGGCTGAGCAGTTCTTC. The chain uses TRBV19 and TRBJ2-1; 8 nucleotides line up with TRBD2. The ends lost 6 bases at V and 9 bases at J; junction bases unmatched: 13. The germline CDR1 and CDR2 sequences are LNHDA and SQIVND (reference sequence). The CDR3 length is 15 residues. The full variable domain, in which reference TRBV19 and TRBJ2-1 provide the parts outside the CDR3, is DGGITQSPKYLFRKEGQNVTLSCEQNLNHDAMYWYRQDPGQGLRLIYYSQIVNDFQKGDIAEGYSVSREKKESFPLTVTSAQKNPTAFYLCASRPGLEGWAEQFFGPGTRLTVL.

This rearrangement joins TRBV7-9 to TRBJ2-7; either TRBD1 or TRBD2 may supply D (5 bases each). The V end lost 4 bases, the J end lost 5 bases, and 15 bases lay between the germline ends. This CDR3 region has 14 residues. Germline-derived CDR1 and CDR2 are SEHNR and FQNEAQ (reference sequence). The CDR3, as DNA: TGTGCCAGCAGCTCCCCGCTGAGGGACCACGAGCAGTACTTC. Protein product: CASSSPLRDHEQYF.

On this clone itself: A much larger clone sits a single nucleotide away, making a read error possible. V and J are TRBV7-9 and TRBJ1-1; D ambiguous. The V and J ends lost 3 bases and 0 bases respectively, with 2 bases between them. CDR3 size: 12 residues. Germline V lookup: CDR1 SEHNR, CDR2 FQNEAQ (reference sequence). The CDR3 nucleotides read TGTGCCAGCAGCTTCATGAACACTGAAGCTTTCTTT. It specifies CASSFMNTEAFF.

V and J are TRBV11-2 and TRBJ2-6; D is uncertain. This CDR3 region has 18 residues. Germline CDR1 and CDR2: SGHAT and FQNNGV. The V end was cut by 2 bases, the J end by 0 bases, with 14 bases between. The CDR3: CASSLRLADSSGANVLTF. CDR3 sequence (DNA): TGTGCCAGCAGCTTAAGGTTGGCGGATAGCTCTGGGGCCAACGTCCTGACTTTC.

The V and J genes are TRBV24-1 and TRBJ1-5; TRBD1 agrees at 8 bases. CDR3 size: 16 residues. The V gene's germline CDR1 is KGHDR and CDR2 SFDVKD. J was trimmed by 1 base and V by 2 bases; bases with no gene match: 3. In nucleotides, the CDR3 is TGTGCCACCAGTGATTCAGGGGGCAAAAGCAATCAGCCCCAGCATTTT. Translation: CATSDSGGKSNQPQHF.

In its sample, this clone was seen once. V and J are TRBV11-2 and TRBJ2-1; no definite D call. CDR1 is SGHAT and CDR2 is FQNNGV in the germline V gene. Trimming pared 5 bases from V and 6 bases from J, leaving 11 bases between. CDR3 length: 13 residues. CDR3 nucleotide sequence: TGTGCCAGCAGCCCAACGTTGGGCAATGAGCAGTTCTTC. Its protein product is CASSPTLGNEQFF.

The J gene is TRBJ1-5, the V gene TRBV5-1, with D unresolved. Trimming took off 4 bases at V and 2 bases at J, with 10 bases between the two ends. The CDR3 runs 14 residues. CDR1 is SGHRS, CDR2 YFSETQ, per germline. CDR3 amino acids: CASSRDEGNQPQHF. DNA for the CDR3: TGCGCCAGCAGCCGAGATGAAGGCAATCAGCCCCAGCATTTT. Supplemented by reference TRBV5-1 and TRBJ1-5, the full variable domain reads KAGVTQTPRYLIKTRGQQVTLSCSPISGHRSVSWYQQTPGQGLQFLFEYFSETQRNKGNFPGRFSGRQFSNSRSEMNVSTLELGDSALYLCASSRDEGNQPQHFGDGTRLSIL.

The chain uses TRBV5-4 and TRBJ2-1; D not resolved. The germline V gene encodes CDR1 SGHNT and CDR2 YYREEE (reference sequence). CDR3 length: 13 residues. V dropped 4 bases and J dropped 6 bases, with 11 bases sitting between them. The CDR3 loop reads CASSTTATNEQFF. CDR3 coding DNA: TGTGCCAGCAGCACTACCGCTACCAATGAGCAGTTCTTC. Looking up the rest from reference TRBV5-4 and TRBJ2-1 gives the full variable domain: ETGVTQSPTHLIKTRGQQVTLRCSSQSGHNTVSWYQQALGQGPQFIFQYYREEENGRGNFPPRFSGLQFPNYSSELNVNALELDDSALYLCASSTTATNEQFFGPGTRLTVL.

CDR3 sequence reads: CASSVAGTSGGEGQFF. Here the CDR3 DNA reads TGTGCCAGCAGCGTAGCTGGGACTAGCGGGGGGGAAGGGCAGTTCTTC. The chain links TRBV9 to TRBJ2-1; 16 nucleotides line up with TRBD2. Trimming removed 0 bases from V and 12 bases from J; junction bases left unmatched: 6. Germline loops: CDR1 SGDLS, CDR2 YYNGEE. This CDR3 comprises 16 residues. The whole variable domain, remainder taken from reference TRBV9 and TRBJ2-1, is DSGVTQTPKHLITATGQRVTLRCSPRSGDLSVYWYQQSLDQGLQFLIQYYNGEERAKGNILERFSAQQFPDLHSELNLSSLELGDSALYFCASSVAGTSGGEGQFFGPGTRLTVL.

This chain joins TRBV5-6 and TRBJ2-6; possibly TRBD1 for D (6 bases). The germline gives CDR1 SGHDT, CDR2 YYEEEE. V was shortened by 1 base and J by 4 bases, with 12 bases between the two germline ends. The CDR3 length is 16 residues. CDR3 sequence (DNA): TGTGCCAGCAGCTTGAACAGGGTGACCGGGGCCAACGTCCTGACTTTC. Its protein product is CASSLNRVTGANVLTF. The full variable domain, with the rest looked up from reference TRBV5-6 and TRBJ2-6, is DAGVTQSPTHLIKTRGQQVTLRCSPKSGHDTVSWYQQALGQGPQFIFQYYEEEERQRGNFPDRFSGHQFPNYSSELNVNALLLGDSALYLCASSLNRVTGANVLTFGAGSRLTVL.

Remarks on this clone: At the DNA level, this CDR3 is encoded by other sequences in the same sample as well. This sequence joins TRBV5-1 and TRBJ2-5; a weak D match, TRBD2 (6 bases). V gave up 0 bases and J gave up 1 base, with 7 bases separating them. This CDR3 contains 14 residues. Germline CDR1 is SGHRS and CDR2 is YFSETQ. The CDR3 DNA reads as TGCGCCAGCAGCTTGGCCGGGGGCCAAGAGACCCAGTACTTC. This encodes CASSLAGGQETQYF.

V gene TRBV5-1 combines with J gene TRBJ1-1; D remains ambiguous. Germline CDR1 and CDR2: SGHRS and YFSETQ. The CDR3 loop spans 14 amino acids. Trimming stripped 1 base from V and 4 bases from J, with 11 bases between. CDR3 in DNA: TGCGCCAGCAGCTTGAAGAACGATGTCACTGAAGCTTTCTTT. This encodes CASSLKNDVTEAFF.

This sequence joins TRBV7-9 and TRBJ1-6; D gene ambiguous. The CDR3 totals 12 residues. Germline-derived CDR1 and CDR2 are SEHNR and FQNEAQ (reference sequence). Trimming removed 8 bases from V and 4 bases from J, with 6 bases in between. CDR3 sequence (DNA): TGTGCCAGCGCGATTTATAATTCACCCCTCCACTTT. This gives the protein CASAIYNSPLHF.

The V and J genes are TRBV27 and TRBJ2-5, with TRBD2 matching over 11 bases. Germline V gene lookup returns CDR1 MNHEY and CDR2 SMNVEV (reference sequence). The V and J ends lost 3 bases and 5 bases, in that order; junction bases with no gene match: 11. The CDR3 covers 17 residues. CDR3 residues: CASSLFSGGARGETQYF. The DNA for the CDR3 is TGTGCCAGCAGTTTGTTTAGCGGGGGGGCGAGAGGGGAGACCCAGTACTTC.

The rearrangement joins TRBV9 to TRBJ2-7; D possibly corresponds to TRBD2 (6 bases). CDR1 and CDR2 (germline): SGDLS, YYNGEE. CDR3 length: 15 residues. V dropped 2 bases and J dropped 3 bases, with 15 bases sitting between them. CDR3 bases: TGTGCCAGCAGCGTTGGGCTAGCGAGGATCTACGAGCAGTACTTC. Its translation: CASSVGLARIYEQYF.

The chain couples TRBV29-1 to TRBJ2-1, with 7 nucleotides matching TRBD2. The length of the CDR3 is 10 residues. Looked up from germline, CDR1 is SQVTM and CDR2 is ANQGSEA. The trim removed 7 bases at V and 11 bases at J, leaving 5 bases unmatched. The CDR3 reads CSAAAGKQFF. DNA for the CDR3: TGCAGCGCCGCAGCGGGAAAGCAGTTCTTC.

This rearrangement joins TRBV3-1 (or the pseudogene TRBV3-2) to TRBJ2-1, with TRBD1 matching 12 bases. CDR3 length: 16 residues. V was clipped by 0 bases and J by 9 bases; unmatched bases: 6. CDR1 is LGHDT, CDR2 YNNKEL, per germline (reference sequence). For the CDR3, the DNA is TGTGCCAGCAGCCAAGATGGTGGGACAGGGGGCCGTGAGCAGTTCTTC. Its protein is CASSQDGGTGGREQFF.

The CDR3 spells CASSGAPLNTGELFF. CDR3 DNA sequence: TGTGCCAGTTCAGGAGCCCCTCTAAACACCGGGGAGCTGTTTTTT. This chain uses TRBV19 with TRBJ2-2; D is ambiguous. The V gene's germline CDR1 is LNHDA and CDR2 SQIVND (reference sequence). Trimming removed 8 bases at V and 2 bases at J, with 15 bases between. The CDR3 sequence is 15 residues long.

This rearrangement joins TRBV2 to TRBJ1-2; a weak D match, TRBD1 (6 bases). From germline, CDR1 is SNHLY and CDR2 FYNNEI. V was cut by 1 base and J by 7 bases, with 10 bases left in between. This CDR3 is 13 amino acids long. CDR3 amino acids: CASSEDRVGGYTF. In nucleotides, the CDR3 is TGTGCCAGCAGTGAAGACAGGGTTGGTGGCTACACCTTC.

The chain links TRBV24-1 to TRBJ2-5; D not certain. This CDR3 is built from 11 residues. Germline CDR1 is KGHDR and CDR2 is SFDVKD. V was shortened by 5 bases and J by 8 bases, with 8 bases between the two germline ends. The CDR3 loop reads CATSASGTQYF. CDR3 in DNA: TGTGCCACCAGTGCATCTGGAACCCAGTACTTC.